One and the same sample provided the 15 T cell receptor beta chains below, sequenced in a study of CD8+ T cells in alopecia areata. The authors extracted RNA and reverse transcribed it into cDNA as the sequencing template. Sequencing used immunoSEQ multiplex PCR; TCRdb keeps in-frame clones, though not all of them. Among some 180,000 clones listed, roughly three fifths were seen once. Sequenced material: CD8+ T cells sorted from blood. Receptor source: a human donor in good health.

This clone was recorded a few times. This CDR3 reads CASSRGGTVNTGELFF. As DNA, the CDR3 is TGCGCCAGCAGCCGAGGAGGAACAGTAAACACCGGGGAGCTGTTTTTT. The chain carries TRBV4-1 and TRBJ2-2, with D perhaps matching TRBD2 (5 bases). CDR1 is MGHRA and CDR2 is YSYEKL in the germline V gene. Trimming cost V 4 bases and J 2 bases, with 14 bases left between them. The CDR3 is 16 residues long.

V gene TRBV27 combines with J gene TRBJ2-5; D unclear. The V gene's germline CDR1 is MNHEY and CDR2 SMNVEV (reference sequence). Trimming took 3 bases from V and 7 from J, leaving 6 bases between them. The CDR3 covers 11 residues. The CDR3 nucleotides read TGTGCCAGCAGTTTGAAAGGGACCCAGTACTTC. This codes for CASSLKGTQYF.

This clone came up once. The rearrangement links TRBV5-4 to TRBJ2-2, with D tentatively TRBD2 (5 bases). The CDR3 has 13 residues. The V end was cut by 2 bases, the J end by 5 bases, with 7 bases between. Germline lookup yields CDR1 SGHNT and CDR2 YYREEE (reference sequence). CDR3 bases: TGTGCCAGCAGCTTCGGGGATACCGGGGAGCTGTTTTTT. Amino acid sequence: CASSFGDTGELFF.

The V gene is TRBV28, the J gene TRBJ2-7; no clear D gene. CDR3 length equals 12 residues. Germline CDR1 reads MDHEN; CDR2 reads SYDVKM. Trimming removed 5 bases from V and 4 bases from J, with 9 bases in between. CDR3 amino acids: CASSRTVYEQYF. CDR3 sequence (DNA): TGTGCCAGCAGTCGAACAGTTTACGAGCAGTACTTC.

This clone showed up just once. The V call is TRBV9, the J call TRBJ2-3, with D possibly matching TRBD1 (5 bases). The CDR3 covers 14 residues. The germline gives CDR1 SGDLS, CDR2 YYNGEE. V shed 0 bases and J shed 3 bases, with 8 bases lying between them. The CDR3 DNA reads as TGTGCCAGCAGCGTAGCCCAGGGTACAGATACGCAGTATTTT. This encodes CASSVAQGTDTQYF.

The chain combines TRBV9 with TRBJ2-1, with TRBD2 matching over 9 bases. The CDR3 contains 15 residues. V lost 2 bases to trimming and J lost 7 bases; unmatched junction nucleotides: 7. The germline V gene has CDR1 SGDLS and CDR2 YYNGEE. For the CDR3, the DNA is TGTGCCAGCAGCGTTGCGGGGGGGCCTTTGAATGAGCAGTTCTTC. This gives the protein CASSVAGGPLNEQFF.

This clone showed up just a few times. The chain couples TRBV25-1 to TRBJ2-1; 7 bases are a match to TRBD2. CDR1 and CDR2 (germline): MGHDK, SYGVNS. V shed 11 bases and J 4 bases; nucleotides not matched to a gene: 11. The CDR3 extends over 14 amino acids. CDR3 region: CAVSYGGSYNEQFF. The CDR3 DNA is TGTGCCGTATCCTACGGGGGGTCTTACAATGAGCAGTTCTTC.

The genes are TRBV7-6 and TRBJ2-5; possible D gene TRBD1, 6 bases. The CDR3 is made up of 13 amino acids. The V end lost 5 bases, the J end lost 2 bases, and 9 bases lay between the germline ends. Looked up from germline, CDR1 is SGHVS and CDR2 is FNYEAQ. Written as DNA, the CDR3 is TGTGCCAGCAGCCCGGACAGTCAAGAGACCCAGTACTTC. It encodes CASSPDSQETQYF.

The V and J genes are TRBV11-2 and TRBJ2-6; no definite D call. This CDR3 contains 17 residues. V lost 5 bases to trimming and J lost 1 base, with 15 bases between them. Germline CDR1 is SGHAT and CDR2 is FQNNGV. This CDR3 is CASSPRSPGSGANVLTF. CDR3 bases: TGTGCCAGCAGCCCACGGAGCCCGGGTTCTGGGGCCAACGTCCTGACTTTC.

V gene TRBV15 combines with J gene TRBJ2-3, with 14 bases fitting TRBD2. The CDR3 sequence is 15 residues long. Germline loops: CDR1 LNHNV, CDR2 YYDKDF (reference sequence). The ends lost 8 bases at V and 6 bases at J; junction bases unmatched: 7. CDR3 protein: CATSGLAGAGDTQYF. The CDR3 DNA reads TGTGCCACCTCGGGACTAGCGGGGGCTGGGGATACGCAGTATTTT.

This chain connects TRBV7-9 to TRBJ2-5; D is undetermined. The J call may not be correct, given that the DNA end is closer to TRBJ2-7. Germline V gene lookup returns CDR1 SEHNR and CDR2 FQNEAQ (reference sequence). The CDR3 sequence is 14 residues long. The CDR3 DNA reads as TGTGCCAGCAGCTCCCCTGGTGGAATCCACGAGCAGTACTTC. Translation gives CASSSPGGIHEQYF.

The V and J genes are TRBV6-5 and TRBJ1-1; no clear D. This CDR3 region has 15 residues. Germline CDR1 is MNHEY and CDR2 is SVGAGI. Trimming cost V 0 bases and J 4 bases, with 12 bases left between them. CDR3 DNA: TGTGCCAGCAGTTACTCTGGGTCCGGGTCCACTGAAGCTTTCTTT. Its translation is CASSYSGSGSTEAFF.

This clone was recorded a few times. The chain employs TRBV9 and TRBJ1-2; 9 bases are a match to TRBD1. Germline CDR1 is SGDLS and CDR2 is YYNGEE. The ends lost 0 bases at V and 8 bases at J; junction bases unmatched: 5. The CDR3 runs 14 residues. The CDR3, as DNA: TGTGCCAGCAGCGTAGGCAGGGACAGGGAAGGCTACACCTTC. Protein: CASSVGRDREGYTF.

This clone has only a few counts. The V call is TRBV5-8, the J call TRBJ1-2; D is uncertain. The CDR3 contains 14 residues. Germline CDR1 and CDR2: SGHTS and YDEGEE. V lost 2 bases to trimming and J lost 6 bases, with 14 bases between them. This chain's CDR3 is CASSFPPGMDGYTF. CDR3 in DNA: TGTGCCAGCAGCTTTCCACCGGGTATGGATGGCTACACCTTC.

CDR3 bases: TGTGCCATCAGTGAACCAGAAGCGAACACCGGGGAGCTGTTTTTT. Amino acids: CAISEPEANTGELFF. The V call is TRBV10-3, the J call TRBJ2-2; D is uncertain. From germline, CDR1 is ENHRY and CDR2 SYGVKD. V lost 3 bases, J lost 0 bases, and 8 bases lay in between. This CDR3 comprises 15 residues.